This is a list of T cell receptor beta chains from one sample in a study of control samples from healthy donors and cancer patients. This table comes from immunoSEQ multiplex PCR, and its TCRdb copy is limited to in-frame clones, with some not included. The data contain 170,000 or so clones, roughly 90% of them seen just once; the ten biggest clones take up 1.4%. Sequences were obtained from blood. The receptors derive from a woman aged 50 to 65 in good health. CDR3s include the opening cysteine and the closing phenylalanine or tryptophan. D genes are given only for firm matches. Size tells how often a clone was seen (once, few, many) or the class of an expanded clone, and some rows leave it out.

j_call | clone_size | v_call | cdr3_length | d_call | cdr3_nt | cdr3_aa
TRBJ1-1 | . | TRBV30 | 13 | . | TGTGCCTGGAGCAAAACAGGGATAACTGAAGCTTTCTTT | CAWSKTGITEAFF
TRBJ2-2 | . | TRBV5-4 | 17 | . | TGTGCCAGCAGCTTAAGCTTGACAGACTCGAACACCGGGGAGCTGTTTTTT | CASSLSLTDSNTGELFF
TRBJ1-1 | . | TRBV6-5 | 11 | . | TGTGCCAGCATCCGGAACACTGAAGCTTTCTTT | CASIRNTEAFF
TRBJ2-7 | few | TRBV7-8 | 14 | TRBD1 | TGTGCCAGCAGCCGAGACAGGGGATCCTACGAGCAGTACTTC | CASSRDRGSYEQYF
TRBJ2-5 | . | TRBV12-5 | 14 | TRBD2 | TGTGCTAGTGGTCCGGGACTAGTTGACGAGACCCAGTACTTC | CASGPGLVDETQYF
TRBJ2-7 | . | TRBV7-2 | 13 | . | TGTGCCAGCAGCCCACGGAGTCAGGCCGAGCAGTACTTC | CASSPRSQAEQYF
TRBJ2-3 | . | TRBV5-8 | 15 | . | TGTGCCAGCAGCTTGCGGGTGGCAAGCACAGATACGCAGTATTTT | CASSLRVASTDTQYF
TRBJ2-3 | . | TRBV7-8 | 16 | TRBD2 | TGTGCCAGCAGCCTCAGACTAGCGGGAGCGGGGGATACGCAGTATTTT | CASSLRLAGAGDTQYF
TRBJ1-1 | . | TRBV19 | 15 | . | TGTGCCAGTAGTATAGTTGACTCCTGGGGGACTGAAGCTTTCTTT | CASSIVDSWGTEAFF
TRBJ2-1 | . | TRBV2 | 13 | TRBD1 | TGTGCCAGCAGGGACAGGGGTTACAATGAGCAGTTCTTC | CASRDRGYNEQFF
TRBJ2-7 | . | TRBV5-1 | 14 | TRBD1 | TGCGCCAGCAGCTTGGGAGACAGGGCCCACGAGCAGTACTTC | CASSLGDRAHEQYF
TRBJ1-5 | . | TRBV5-6 | 15 | . | TGTGCCAGCAGCCCGTCTAGGAGAGGCAATCAGCCCCAGCATTTT | CASSPSRRGNQPQHF
TRBJ2-1 | . | TRBV7-9 | 12 | . | TGTGCCAGCAGCTCCGGAACCGGGCCCCAGTTCTTC | CASSSGTGPQFF
TRBJ2-2 | . | TRBV7-2 | 15 | . | TGTGCCAGCAGCTTAGATCCGTTGGGGACCGGGGAGCTGTTTTTT | CASSLDPLGTGELFF
TRBJ1-4 | . | TRBV6-6 | 15 | TRBD1 | TGTGCCAGCAGTTCAAGGACAGGGGGCGAGGAAAAACTGTTTTTT | CASSSRTGGEEKLFF
TRBJ1-6 | . | TRBV27 | 16 | TRBD1 | TGTGCCAGCAGTGCGGACAGGGTCCAGGGTAATTCACCCCTCCACTTT | CASSADRVQGNSPLHF
TRBJ2-7 | . | TRBV6-4 | 14 | . | TGTGCCAGCAGTGAATCGGACGGGTCCTACGAGCAGTACTTC | CASSESDGSYEQYF
TRBJ1-5 | . | TRBV7-9 | 13 | . | TGTGCCAGCCAAAGGACAGCTGATCAACCCCAGCATTTT | CASQRTADQPQHF
TRBJ2-3 | . | TRBV18 | 16 | TRBD2 | TGTGCCAGCTCTCCCCTAGCGGGGGGACAGGGAGATACGCAGTATTTT | CASSPLAGGQGDTQYF
TRBJ2-2 | . | TRBV24-1 | 14 | . | TGTGCCACCAGTGATGGGGGGGGCACAGGGGAGCTGTTTTTT | CATSDGGGTGELFF
TRBJ1-2 | . | TRBV28 | 12 | . | TGTGCCAGCAGTACCCAGGGACCTTGGGACACCTTC | CASSTQGPWDTF
TRBJ1-2 | . | TRBV7-8 | 13 | . | TGTGCCAGCAGCGCGACGGGGGTTAGTGGCTACACCTTC | CASSATGVSGYTF
TRBJ2-7 | . | TRBV5-1 | 15 | . | TGCGCCAGCACCACAAGTCCGGGACCCGAGAACGAGCAGTACTTC | CASTTSPGPENEQYF
TRBJ1-5 | once | TRBV7-2 | 12 | . | TGTGCCAGCAGCTCCCAAAATCAGCCCCAGCATTTT | CASSSQNQPQHF
TRBJ1-3 | once | TRBV28 | 17 | . | TGTGCCAGCAGGTCCGTCCGCGGACGGGGCTCTGGAAACACCATATATTTT | CASRSVRGRGSGNTIYF
TRBJ2-1 | . | TRBV7-9 | 13 | . | TGTGCCAGCAGCTCCCAAGCCCTCAATGAGCAGTTCTTC | CASSSQALNEQFF
TRBJ2-3 | once | TRBV9 | 15 | . | TGTGCCAGCAGCGGAACCCCCCTTTTTTCCGATACGCAGTATTTT | CASSGTPLFSDTQYF
TRBJ2-2 | . | TRBV6-6 | 12 | TRBD1 | TGTGCCAGCAGTCGACAGGGCGGGGAGCTGTTTTTT | CASSRQGGELFF
TRBJ2-3 | . | TRBV27 | 15 | TRBD1 | TGTGCCAGCAGTTTAAGTCCATACACCGGGACAGAGCAGTATTTT | CASSLSPYTGTEQYF
TRBJ1-2 | . | TRBV6-5 | 12 | . | TGTGCCAGCAGTAGGGGGGACTATGGCTACACCTTC | CASSRGDYGYTF
TRBJ2-7 | . | TRBV3-1/TRBV3-2 | 18 | TRBD2 | TGTGCCAGCAGCCAAGATGAGGGTGGGACTAGCGGGCCCTACGAGCAGTACTTC | CASSQDEGGTSGPYEQYF
TRBJ2-5 | . | TRBV18 | 14 | . | TGTGCCAGCTCACCCGTAGACAGCCAAGAGACCCAGTACTTC | CASSPVDSQETQYF
TRBJ1-5 | . | TRBV30 | 15 | TRBD1 | TGTGCCTGGAGTGCCCAGGGGGGTTTCGTTCAGCCCCAGCATTTT | CAWSAQGGFVQPQHF
TRBJ1-2 | once | TRBV24-1 | 15 | . | TGTGCCACCAGTGACCCAACCGGGACAAACTATGGCTACACCTTC | CATSDPTGTNYGYTF
TRBJ2-7 | . | TRBV6-5 | 12 | . | TGTGCCAGCAGGGGGGGCAATGGCGAGCAGTACTTC | CASRGGNGEQYF
TRBJ1-1 | once | TRBV19 | 12 | . | TGTGCCAGTAGTGAGGGACCGAGGGGGGCTTTCTTT | CASSEGPRGAFF
TRBJ1-2 | . | TRBV27 | 13 | . | TGTGCCAGCGCGGGCAGTTTAAACTATGGCTACACCTTC | CASAGSLNYGYTF
TRBJ1-1 | . | TRBV7-2 | 13 | . | TGTGCCAGCAGCTTAGGTGTCCAGGCTGAAGCTTTCTTT | CASSLGVQAEAFF
TRBJ1-1 | . | TRBV2 | 14 | TRBD1 | TGTGCCAGCAGTGGCGGACAGGGATGGAGTGAAGCTTTCTTT | CASSGGQGWSEAFF
TRBJ2-1 | . | TRBV4-2 | 16 | TRBD1 | TGTGCCAGCAGCCAAGATTACACAGGGGGACACAATGAGCAGTTCTTC | CASSQDYTGGHNEQFF
TRBJ2-2 | . | TRBV5-5 | 15 | . | TGTGCCAGCAGCTTGGCGAGGACGAACACCGGGGAGCTGTTTTTT | CASSLARTNTGELFF
TRBJ1-1 | . | TRBV24-1 | 14 | . | TGTGCCACCAGAAGCGGACAGATGAACACTGAAGCTTTCTTT | CATRSGQMNTEAFF
TRBJ2-5 | . | TRBV24-1 | 16 | TRBD2 | TGTGCCACCAGTGATTTTAGCGGGAGCGGGGGTGAGACCCAGTACTTC | CATSDFSGSGGETQYF
TRBJ2-4 | . | TRBV11-2 | 16 | . | TGTGCCAGCAGCTTAGATGCAGGGGGGGCCAAAAACATTCAGTACTTC | CASSLDAGGAKNIQYF
TRBJ2-4 | few | TRBV7-9 | 13 | TRBD1 | TGTGCCAGCAGCTTGGGGACAGGTGATATTCAGTACTTC | CASSLGTGDIQYF
TRBJ1-5 | . | TRBV6-5 | 15 | . | TGTGCCAGCAGCAAGGACACCTGGGGAGGCCAGCCCCAGCATTTT | CASSKDTWGGQPQHF
TRBJ2-7 | once | TRBV7-2 | 15 | TRBD1 | TGTGCCAGCAGCGGCCGGGACAGGGGCTCCTACGAGCAGTACTTC | CASSGRDRGSYEQYF
TRBJ2-2 | . | TRBV6-5 | 16 | . | TGTGCCAGCAGTTCCCACGCGGGGAGGAACACCGGGGAGCTGTTTTTT | CASSSHAGRNTGELFF
TRBJ1-2 | . | TRBV6-6 | 13 | . | TGTGCCAGCAGTGGTGGGTTCGGAGGTGGCTACACCTTC | CASSGGFGGGYTF
TRBJ1-1 | . | TRBV7-2 | 12 | . | TGTGCCAGCAGCTTAGATGGGGTACGAGCTTTCTTT | CASSLDGVRAFF
TRBJ2-5 | . | TRBV5-1 | 15 | . | TGCGCCAGCAGCTTGTCTGGGGGCCCACAAGAGACCCAGTACTTC | CASSLSGGPQETQYF
TRBJ2-3 | few | TRBV7-2 | 17 | . | TGTGCCAGCAGCGCATGGGGCCCAGATATTAAAACAGATACGCAGTATTTT | CASSAWGPDIKTDTQYF